This T cell receptor beta chain emerged from a study of blood T cell repertoires in COVID-19. Study context: The United States, Italy and Spain provided the acute and convalescent COVID-19 samples.

TCRdb's copy holds only in-frame clones and misses some; the assay was immunoSEQ multiplex PCR. The sample has around 64,000 clones, approximately 90% seen once; the top ten hold more than 15%. This clone has only a few counts. This CDR3 has 15 residues. The germline gives CDR1 SSHAT, CDR2 FNYEAQ (reference sequence). V shed 4 bases and J 8 bases; nucleotides not matched to a gene: 6. This rearrangement joins TRBV7-7 to TRBJ2-1, with 12 positions matching TRBD1. Sequences were obtained from peripheral blood. The source is a woman older than 75 with acute or convalescent COVID-19. The CDR3 coding sequence is TGTGCCAGCAGCTCGGGACAGGGGGCGCCGGATGAGCAGTTCTTC. Its protein product is CASSSGQGAPDEQFF. The full variable domain, completed using reference TRBV7-7 and TRBJ2-1, is GAGVSQSPRYKVTKRGQDVTLRCDPISSHATLYWYQQALGQGPEFLTYFNYEAQPDKSGLPSDRFSAERPEGSISTLTIQRTEQRDSAMYRCASSSGQGAPDEQFFGPGTRLTVL.